These 16 T cell receptor beta chains came from one sample sequenced in a study of STAT5B mutations in CD4+ large granular lymphocyte leukemia. Method: immunoSEQ multiplex PCR; TCRdb's copy keeps in-frame clones and lacks some. Of approximately 27,000 clones in the sample, around 81% were seen once. Sequences were obtained from CD4+ T cells from blood buffy coats. The receptors come from a human donor in good health.

The chain couples TRBV9 to TRBJ2-1; 8 bases match TRBD2. The length of the CDR3 is 14 residues. V lost 1 base, J lost 9 bases, and 6 bases stayed unmatched. Germline loops: CDR1 SGDLS, CDR2 YYNGEE. The CDR3: CASSVWREVGEQFF. CDR3 sequence (DNA): TGTGCCAGCAGCGTATGGCGGGAGGTGGGTGAGCAGTTCTTC.

The CDR3 here is CASSLEGRYEQFF. Here the CDR3 DNA reads TGTGCCAGCAGCTTGGAGGGGCGGTATGAGCAGTTCTTC. The chain couples TRBV5-4 to TRBJ2-1; D may be TRBD1 (5 bases). CDR1 and CDR2 from the germline V gene are SGHNT and YYREEE (reference sequence). This CDR3 is built from 13 residues. With 0 bases removed from V and 8 bases from J, the gap between germline ends came to 9 bases.

The DNA of the CDR3 is TGTGCCAGCAGCTTCGTACGGGGGAGCTCCTACGAGCAGTACTTC. This encodes CASSFVRGSSYEQYF. This chain joins TRBV7-9 and TRBJ2-7; possibly TRBD2 for D (6 bases). The CDR3 loop spans 15 amino acids. Trimming removed 3 bases at V and 0 bases at J, with 12 bases between. CDR1 and CDR2 from the germline V gene are SEHNR and FQNEAQ (reference sequence).

The V and J genes are TRBV4-3 and TRBJ2-1, with D tentatively TRBD1 (5 bases). Germline V gene lookup returns CDR1 LGHNA and CDR2 YSLEER. Trimming stripped 4 bases from V and 5 bases from J, with 12 bases between. This CDR3 comprises 14 residues. The DNA for the CDR3 is TGCGCCAGCAGCCTGGGGCATGGTAACAATGAGCAGTTCTTC. It yields the protein CASSLGHGNNEQFF.

The chain combines TRBV6-6 with TRBJ2-7; D might be TRBD1 or TRBD2, each matching 5 bases. Trimming took 0 bases from V and 10 from J, leaving 16 bases between them. This CDR3 has 14 residues. The germline V gene has CDR1 MNHNY and CDR2 SVGAGI (reference sequence). CDR3 region: CASSYSGTDPRQYV. The CDR3 nucleotides are TGTGCCAGCAGTTACTCGGGGACGGACCCCCGCCAGTACGTC.

J is TRBJ1-3 and V is TRBV28; 7 positions agree with TRBD1. From germline, CDR1 is MDHEN and CDR2 SYDVKM. V shed 5 bases, J shed 4 bases, and the junction held 11 bases outside the gene matches. This CDR3 is built from 16 residues. CDR3 region: CASSPTPQGVGNTIYF. The CDR3 DNA sequence: TGTGCCAGCAGTCCTACCCCCCAGGGGGTGGGAAACACCATATATTTT.

This chain uses TRBV12-5 with TRBJ1-4; D possibly corresponds to TRBD1 (5 bases). The CDR3 loop spans 14 amino acids. Germline lookup yields CDR1 LGHNT and CDR2 FRNRAP. The germline V and J ends were trimmed by 6 bases and 10 bases, with 18 bases remaining between them. CDR3 coding DNA: TGTGCTAGTGGGGCCGGGACCGCCGCCCGAAAACTGTTTTTT. This sequence encodes CASGAGTAARKLFF.

The J gene is TRBJ2-7, the V gene TRBV5-1; TRBD1 matches at 9 bases. This CDR3 has 15 amino acids. The germline CDR1 and CDR2 sequences are SGHRS and YFSETQ. The trim removed 4 bases at V and 5 bases at J, leaving 10 bases unmatched. The CDR3: CASSDGTGLINEQYF. CDR3 sequence (DNA): TGCGCCAGCAGCGATGGGACAGGGTTAATTAACGAGCAGTACTTC.

The chain joins TRBV9 to TRBJ1-3; the D is unclear. Trimming took off 0 bases at V and 6 bases at J, with 7 bases between the two ends. Germline assignment: CDR1 SGDLS and CDR2 YYNGEE. The CDR3 covers 13 residues. CDR3 nucleotides: TGTGCCAGCAGCGTAGTTGGCCAAAACACCATATATTTT. It codes for CASSVVGQNTIYF.

This chain uses TRBV19 with TRBJ2-3; 14 bases are a match to TRBD2. Unmatched junction bases numbered 5, after V lost 5 bases and J lost 4 bases. The CDR3 length is 16 residues. Germline V gene lookup returns CDR1 LNHDA and CDR2 SQIVND (reference sequence). In DNA form, the CDR3 reads TGTGCCAGTAGTCGACTAGCGGGGGGGCCCGCAGATACGCAGTATTTT. This codes for CASSRLAGGPADTQYF.

The J gene is TRBJ2-5, the V gene TRBV6-1; 9 bases are a match to TRBD2. Trimming cost V 7 bases and J 11 bases; bases outside gene matches: 11. The CDR3 length is 13 residues. Looked up from germline, CDR1 is MNHNS and CDR2 is SASEGT. CDR3 loop: CASMQGYSGSQYF. CDR3 sequence (DNA): TGTGCCAGCATGCAGGGCTATAGCGGGAGTCAGTACTTC.

The chain combines TRBV6-4 with TRBJ2-2; D is unresolved. CDR1 and CDR2 (germline): MRHNA, SNTAGT. This CDR3 comprises 16 residues. The V gene lost 2 bases and the J gene lost 3 bases, with 13 bases spanning the gap. This CDR3 reads CASSDTTRQYTGELFF. Here the CDR3 DNA reads TGTGCCAGCAGTGACACCACCAGACAATACACCGGGGAGCTGTTTTTT.

J is TRBJ2-2 and V is TRBV27; 7 positions agree with TRBD2. V lost 8 bases to trimming and J lost 4 bases; unmatched junction nucleotides: 7. Germline V gives CDR1 MNHEY, CDR2 SMNVEV (reference sequence). This CDR3 contains 14 residues. DNA of the CDR3: TGTGCCAGCTCCCGGGACTATCGCACCGGGGAGCTGTTTTTT. It yields the protein CASSRDYRTGELFF.

The chain is built from TRBV5-6 and TRBJ2-1; perhaps D is TRBD1 or TRBD2 (5 bases each). The germline V and J ends were trimmed by 4 bases and 5 bases, with 19 bases remaining between them. CDR3 length: 16 residues. From germline, CDR1 is SGHDT and CDR2 YYEEEE. The CDR3 nucleotides read TGTGCCAGCAGCAAAGCCGGGACGGCATGGAACAATGAGCAGTTCTTC. This translates into CASSKAGTAWNNEQFF.

The chain's CDR3 is CASSSSDRGFQETQYF. The CDR3, as DNA: TGTGCCAGCAGCTCGAGCGACAGGGGCTTCCAAGAGACCCAGTACTTC. The V and J genes are TRBV7-2 and TRBJ2-5; 8 bases agree with TRBD1. V lost 4 bases to trimming and J lost 1 base; unmatched junction nucleotides: 8. The CDR3 covers 16 residues. Germline V gene lookup returns CDR1 SGHTA and CDR2 FQGNSA.

This chain's CDR3 is CASSLGQTGNTIYF. For the CDR3, the DNA is TGTGCCAGCAGCTTAGGACAGACTGGAAACACCATATATTTT. This chain uses TRBV11-3 with TRBJ1-3, with a tentative D call TRBD1 (5 bases). V gave up 1 base and J gave up 2 bases, with 6 bases separating them. Germline CDR1 and CDR2: SGHNT and YENEEA. The CDR3 has 14 amino acids.